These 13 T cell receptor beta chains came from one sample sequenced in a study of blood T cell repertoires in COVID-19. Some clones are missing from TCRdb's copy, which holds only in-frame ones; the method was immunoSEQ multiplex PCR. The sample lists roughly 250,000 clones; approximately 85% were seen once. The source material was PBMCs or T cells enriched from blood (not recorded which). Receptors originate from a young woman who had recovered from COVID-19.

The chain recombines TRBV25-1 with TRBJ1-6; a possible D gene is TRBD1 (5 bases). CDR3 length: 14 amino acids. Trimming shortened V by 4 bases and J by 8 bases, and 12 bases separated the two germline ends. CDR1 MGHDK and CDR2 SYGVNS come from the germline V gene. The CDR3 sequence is CASSVGAVHSPLHF. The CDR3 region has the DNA TGTGCCAGCAGTGTAGGGGCAGTGCATTCACCCCTCCACTTT. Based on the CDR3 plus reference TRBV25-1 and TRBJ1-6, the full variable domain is EADIYQTPRYLVIGTGKKITLECSQTMGHDKMYWYQQDPGMELHLIHYSYGVNSTEKGDLSSESTVSRIRTEHFPLTLESARPSHTSQYLCASSVGAVHSPLHFGNGTRLTVT.

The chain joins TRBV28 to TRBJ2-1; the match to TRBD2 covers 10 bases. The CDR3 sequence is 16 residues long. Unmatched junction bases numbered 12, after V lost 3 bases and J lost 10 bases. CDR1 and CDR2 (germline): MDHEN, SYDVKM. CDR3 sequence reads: CASSFGSSGRVKEQFF. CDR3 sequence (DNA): TGTGCCAGCAGTTTTGGGTCTAGCGGGAGAGTAAAGGAGCAGTTCTTC.

The CDR3 region has the DNA TGTGCCAGCAGCTTAGGGCCTGGGGCAGCTAACTATGGCTACACCTTC. Translation: CASSLGPGAANYGYTF. The rearrangement joins TRBV27 to TRBJ1-2, with D possibly TRBD1 on 5 matching bases. The germline V and J ends were trimmed by 6 bases and 0 bases, with 17 bases remaining between them. Per the germline V gene, CDR1 is MNHEY and CDR2 is SMNVEV (reference sequence). The CDR3 sequence is 16 residues long.

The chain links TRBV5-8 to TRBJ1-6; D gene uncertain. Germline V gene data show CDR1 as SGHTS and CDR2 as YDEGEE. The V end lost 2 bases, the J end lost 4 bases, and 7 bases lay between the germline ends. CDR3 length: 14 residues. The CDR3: CASSFVGYNSPLHF. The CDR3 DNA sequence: TGTGCCAGCAGCTTCGTCGGTTATAATTCACCCCTCCACTTT.

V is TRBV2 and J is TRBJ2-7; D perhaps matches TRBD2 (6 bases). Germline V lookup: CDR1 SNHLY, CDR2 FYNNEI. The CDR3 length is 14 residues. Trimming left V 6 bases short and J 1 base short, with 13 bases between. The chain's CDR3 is CASSRRDRSYEQYF. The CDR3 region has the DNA TGTGCCAGCAGCAGGCGGGACCGGTCCTACGAGCAGTACTTC.

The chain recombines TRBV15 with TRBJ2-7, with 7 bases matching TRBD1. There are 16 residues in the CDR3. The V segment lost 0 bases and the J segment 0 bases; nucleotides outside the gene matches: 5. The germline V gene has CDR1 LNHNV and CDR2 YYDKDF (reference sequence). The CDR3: CATSREGTVNSYEQYF. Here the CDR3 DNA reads TGTGCCACCAGCAGAGAGGGGACAGTGAACTCCTACGAGCAGTACTTC.

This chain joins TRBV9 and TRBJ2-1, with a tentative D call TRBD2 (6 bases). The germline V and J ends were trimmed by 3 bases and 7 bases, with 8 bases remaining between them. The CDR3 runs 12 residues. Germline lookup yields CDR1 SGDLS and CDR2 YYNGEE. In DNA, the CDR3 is TGTGCCAGCAGCGCCCGGGAGAATGAGCAGTTCTTC. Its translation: CASSARENEQFF.

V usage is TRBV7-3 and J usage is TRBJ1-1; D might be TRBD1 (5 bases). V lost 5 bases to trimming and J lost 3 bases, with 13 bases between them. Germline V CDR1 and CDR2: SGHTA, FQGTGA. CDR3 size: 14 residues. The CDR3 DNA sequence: TGTGCCAGCAGCCAGCAGGGTACGGACACTGAAGCTTTCTTT. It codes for CASSQQGTDTEAFF.

CDR3 coding DNA: TGTGCCAGCAGGGGGGGACTAGCGGCAAGGAACGGGGAGCTGTTTTTT. Its translation is CASRGGLAARNGELFF. The chain is built from TRBV2 and TRBJ2-2; TRBD2 agrees at 11 bases. V gave up 6 bases and J gave up 7 bases; unmatched junction bases: 10. The CDR3 sequence is 16 residues long. The germline V gene encodes CDR1 SNHLY and CDR2 FYNNEI. Looking up the rest from reference TRBV2 and TRBJ2-2 gives the full variable domain: EPEVTQTPSHQVTQMGQEVILRCVPISNHLYFYWYRQILGQKVEFLVSFYNNEISEKSEIFDDQFSVERPDGSNFTLKIRSTKLEDSAMYFCASRGGLAARNGELFFGEGSRLTVL.

The CDR3: CASSQVWDRVTGELFF. As DNA, the CDR3 is TGTGCCAGCAGTCAAGTTTGGGACAGGGTGACCGGGGAGCTGTTTTTT. The chain uses TRBV11-2 and TRBJ2-2; TRBD1 matches 9 bases. Germline CDR1 and CDR2: SGHAT and FQNNGV. This CDR3 has 16 amino acids. J gave up 5 bases and V 6 bases, and 10 bases lay outside the gene matches.

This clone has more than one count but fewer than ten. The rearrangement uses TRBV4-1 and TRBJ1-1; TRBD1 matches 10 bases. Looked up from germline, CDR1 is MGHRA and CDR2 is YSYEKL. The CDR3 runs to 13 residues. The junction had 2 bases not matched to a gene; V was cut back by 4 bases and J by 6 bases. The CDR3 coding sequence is TGCGCCAGCAGCCTGGACAGGGGGGCTGAAGCTTTCTTT. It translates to CASSLDRGAEAFF.

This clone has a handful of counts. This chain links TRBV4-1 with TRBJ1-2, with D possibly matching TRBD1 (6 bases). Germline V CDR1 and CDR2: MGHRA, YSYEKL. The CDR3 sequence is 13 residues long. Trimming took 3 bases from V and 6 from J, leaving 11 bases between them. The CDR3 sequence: CASSHGQQDGYTF. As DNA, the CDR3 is TGCGCCAGCAGCCACGGACAGCAGGATGGCTACACCTTC.

The CDR3 is CASSLAGDEKLFF. CDR3 nucleotides: TGTGCCAGCAGTTTAGCAGGGGATGAAAAACTGTTTTTT. This chain connects TRBV6-5 to TRBJ1-4, with a possible D match to TRBD1 (6 bases). The germline V gene encodes CDR1 MNHEY and CDR2 SVGAGI. The length of the CDR3 is 13 residues. V dropped 4 bases and J dropped 6 bases, with 9 bases sitting between them.